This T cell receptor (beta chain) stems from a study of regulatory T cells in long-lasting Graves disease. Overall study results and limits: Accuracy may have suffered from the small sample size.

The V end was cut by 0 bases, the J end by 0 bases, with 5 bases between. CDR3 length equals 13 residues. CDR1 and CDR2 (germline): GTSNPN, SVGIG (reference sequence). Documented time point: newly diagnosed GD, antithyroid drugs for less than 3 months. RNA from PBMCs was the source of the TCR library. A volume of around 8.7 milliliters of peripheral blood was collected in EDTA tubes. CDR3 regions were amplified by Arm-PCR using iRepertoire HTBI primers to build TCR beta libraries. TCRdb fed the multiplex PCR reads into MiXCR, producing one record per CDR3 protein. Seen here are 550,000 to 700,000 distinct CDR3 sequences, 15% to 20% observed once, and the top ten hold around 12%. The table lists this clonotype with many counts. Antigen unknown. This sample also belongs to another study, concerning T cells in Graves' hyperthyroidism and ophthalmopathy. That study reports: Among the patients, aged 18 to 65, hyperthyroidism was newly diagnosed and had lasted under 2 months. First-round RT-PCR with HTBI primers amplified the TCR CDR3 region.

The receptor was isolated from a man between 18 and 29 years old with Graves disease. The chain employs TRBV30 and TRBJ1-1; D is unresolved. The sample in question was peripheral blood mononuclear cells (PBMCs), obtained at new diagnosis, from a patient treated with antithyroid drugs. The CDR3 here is CAWSVRLNTEAFF. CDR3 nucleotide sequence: TGTGCCTGGAGTGTACGACTGAACACTGAAGCTTTCTTT.